Following are 31 T cell receptor beta chains from one sample sequenced in a study of blood T cells in healthy people across ages. The use of a sample-barcoded 5' primer and a J-beta primer mix characterized a second PCR of roughly 6 to 11 cycles. MiXCR, run by TCRdb on the 5' RACE reads, gives a single entry per CDR3 protein. Of roughly 680,000 distinct CDR3 sequences in the sample, over 40% were seen once. The material sequenced was blood. Source of these receptors: a woman of 80 years or more in good health.

This clonotype was seen at least ten times. The rearrangement joins TRBV18 to TRBJ2-6; D gene ambiguous. V lost 3 bases to trimming and J lost 2 bases, with 11 bases between them. Looked up from germline, CDR1 is KGHSH and CDR2 is LQKENI. The CDR3 is 16 amino acids. The CDR3 DNA is TGTGCCAGCTCACCCTGGGTCACACCTGGGGCCAACGTCCTGACTTTC. Amino acid sequence: CASSPWVTPGANVLTF.

For this clonotype: Germline and junction disagree at one end, which may indicate a read error. The rearrangement joins TRBV28 to TRBJ2-3, with D perhaps matching TRBD1 (5 bases). CDR3 length: 12 amino acids. Germline V gene lookup returns CDR1 MDHEN and CDR2 SYDVKM. CDR3 amino acids: CASSFITGTQYF. CDR3 DNA: TGTGCCAGCAGTTTTATTACAGGTACGCAGTATTTT.

The CDR3 nucleotides are TGTGCCAGCAGCCTCGGCGGACAGCCAAATGACTACTATGGCTACACCTTC. Protein product: CASSLGGQPNDYYGYTF. The rearrangement joins TRBV14 to TRBJ1-2; weak D call: TRBD1 (6 bases). This CDR3 contains 17 residues. V dropped 4 bases and J dropped 3 bases, with 21 bases sitting between them. CDR1 SGHDN and CDR2 FVKESK come from the germline V gene.

This clonotype was seen repeatedly, ten times or more. This sequence joins TRBV6-5 and TRBJ1-1, with D perhaps matching TRBD1 (5 bases). The V and J ends lost 6 bases and 3 bases respectively, with 17 bases between them. The CDR3 is 15 residues long. The germline gives CDR1 MNHEY, CDR2 SVGAGI. CDR3 sequence: CASRGDALGDTEAFF. CDR3 DNA: TGTGCCAGCAGGGGGGACGCCCTAGGCGACACTGAAGCTTTCTTT.

The rearrangement uses TRBV20-1 and TRBJ2-7; 8 bases are a match to TRBD2. Germline CDR1 DFQATT, CDR2 SNEGSKA (reference sequence). V lost 6 bases, J lost 0 bases, and 4 bases stayed unmatched. CDR3 length equals 13 residues. CDR3 bases: TGCAGTGCGGGTAGCGGGACCTCCTACGAGCAGTACTTC. Translation gives CSAGSGTSYEQYF.

The chain carries TRBV12-3 or TRBV12-4 and TRBJ2-2, with a possible D match to TRBD2 (6 bases). The CDR3 contains 14 residues. The germline V and J ends were trimmed by 6 bases and 2 bases, with 10 bases remaining between them. The CDR3 here is CASRGGLNTGELFF. DNA for the CDR3: TGTGCCAGCAGGGGAGGACTAAACACCGGGGAGCTGTTTTTT.

There are a few counts of this clonotype. This chain connects TRBV28 to TRBJ1-5; D ambiguous. The V end lost 5 bases, the J end lost 5 bases, and 10 bases lay between the germline ends. CDR1 is MDHEN, CDR2 SYDVKM, per germline. The CDR3 loop spans 13 amino acids. The CDR3 sequence: CASSAMRYQPQHF. The CDR3 nucleotides are TGTGCCAGCAGTGCAATGAGGTATCAGCCCCAGCATTTT. The full variable domain, its missing parts supplied by reference TRBV28 and TRBJ1-5, is DVKVTQSSRYLVKRTGEKVFLECVQDMDHENMFWYRQDPGLGLRLIYFSYDVKMKEKGDIPEGYSVSREKKERFSLILESASTNQTSMYLCASSAMRYQPQHFGDGTRLSIL.

This clonotype was counted between two and nine times. The chain carries TRBV7-2 and TRBJ1-1; maybe TRBD1 (6 bases). Germline values: CDR1 SGHTA, CDR2 FQGNSA. Trimming shortened V by 8 bases and J by 1 base, and 14 bases separated the two germline ends. The CDR3 runs 14 residues. CDR3 DNA sequence: TGTGCCAGCCAAAGGGGGGGATCGAACACTGAAGCTTTCTTT. Residues: CASQRGGSNTEAFF.

On this clonotype: The junction departs from germline at one end; a sequencing error may be responsible. The CDR3 sequence is CASSLTGGNYGCTF. Written as DNA, the CDR3 is TGTGCCAGCAGCCTGACAGGGGGGAACTATGGCTGCACCTTC. The chain carries TRBV7-2 and TRBJ1-2, with TRBD1 matching 9 bases. CDR3 length equals 14 residues. CDR1 SGHTA and CDR2 FQGNSA come from the germline V gene.

This clonotype was detected once. A much larger clone sits a single nucleotide away, making a read error possible. The rearrangement joins TRBV25-1 to TRBJ1-2; TRBD1 matches 8 bases. The germline V gene encodes CDR1 MGHDK and CDR2 SYGVNS. The V segment lost 8 bases and the J segment 2 bases; nucleotides outside the gene matches: 4. The CDR3 spans 13 residues. DNA for the CDR3: TGTGCCAGCGCGACAGGGGCCAACTATGGCTACACCTTC. Protein: CASATGANYGYTF.

The count of this clonotype is one. This chain connects TRBV29-1 to TRBJ1-2; D unclear. Trimming removed 0 bases from V and 4 bases from J, with 6 bases in between. The CDR3 length is 12 residues. Germline CDR1 reads SQVTM; CDR2 reads ANQGSEA. The CDR3 is CSVEDRIYGYTF. DNA of the CDR3: TGCAGCGTTGAAGACAGGATCTATGGCTACACCTTC.

On this clonotype: The germline gene is not matched at one end of the junction; a read error may be the cause. The chain combines TRBV18 with TRBJ2-7, with D possibly matching TRBD1 (6 bases). CDR1 and CDR2 from the germline V gene are KGHSH and LQKENI. This CDR3 is 12 amino acids long. CDR3 protein: CASAPGQYEQYF. DNA for the CDR3: TGTGCCAGCGCACCAGGACAGTACGAGCAGTACTTC. The variable domain in full, with the rest retrieved from reference TRBV18 and TRBJ2-7, is NAGVMQNPRHLVRRRGQEARLRCSPMKGHSHVYWYRQLPEEGLKFMVYLQKENIIDESGMPKERFSAEFPKEGPSILRIQQVVRGDSAAYFCASAPGQYEQYFGPGTRLTVT.

As regards this clonotype: A much more abundant neighbour one base away suggests this may be a read error. The chain joins TRBV5-1 to TRBJ2-5, with 11 nucleotides matching TRBD1. V gave up 0 bases and J gave up 11 bases; unmatched junction bases: 12. This CDR3 contains 16 residues. Germline values: CDR1 SGHRS, CDR2 YFSETQ. The CDR3 DNA follows: TGCGCCAGCAGCTTGGTGGGACAGGGGGTAGTCAATGAGCAGTACTTC. Its protein is CASSLVGQGVVNEQYF.

The rearrangement joins TRBV9 to TRBJ2-5, with TRBD1 matching 10 bases. The end of the DNA aligns better with TRBJ2-7, so the J call may be wrong. The V gene's germline CDR1 is SGDLS and CDR2 YYNGEE. The CDR3 covers 17 residues. The CDR3 here is CASSVNVGTGETYEQYF. The CDR3, as DNA: TGTGCCAGCAGCGTGAATGTAGGGACAGGGGAGACCTACGAGCAGTACTTC.

The gene calls are TRBV18 and TRBJ1-1; D call uncertain. There are 13 residues in the CDR3. Germline CDR1 KGHSH, CDR2 LQKENI. V dropped 8 bases and J dropped 3 bases, with 13 bases sitting between them. CDR3 in DNA: TGTGCCAGCAGGCTCTGGAGGGACACTGAAGCTTTCTTT. Its translation: CASRLWRDTEAFF.

The V and J genes are TRBV7-2 and TRBJ2-7, with D unresolved. V was clipped by 3 bases and J by 2 bases, with 14 bases between them. The CDR3 runs 15 residues. The germline gives CDR1 SGHTA, CDR2 FQGNSA. The CDR3 loop is CASSFGPLLPYEQYF. In DNA form, the CDR3 reads TGTGCCAGCAGCTTCGGGCCGCTACTTCCCTACGAGCAGTACTTC.

This chain connects TRBV20-1 to TRBJ1-4; 7 nucleotides align to TRBD1. The CDR3 is 15 residues long. CDR1 and CDR2 from the germline V gene are DFQATT and SNEGSKA (reference sequence). J gave up 5 bases and V 3 bases, and 9 bases lay outside the gene matches. The CDR3 loop is CSARDPGQLNEKLFF. Written as DNA, the CDR3 is TGCAGTGCTAGGGACCCGGGACAGCTAAATGAAAAACTGTTTTTT.

The genes are TRBV7-2 and TRBJ2-7; 8 bases agree with TRBD2. This CDR3 has 15 residues. CDR1 and CDR2 from the germline V gene are SGHTA and FQGNSA. With 0 bases clipped from V and 9 bases from J, the junction kept 10 bases outside the gene matches. This CDR3 is CASSLALAGSVGQYF. CDR3 nucleotide sequence: TGTGCCAGCAGCTTAGCTTTAGCGGGATCCGTTGGGCAGTACTTC.

V usage is TRBV20-1 and J usage is TRBJ2-7, with 8 bases fitting TRBD1. TRBJ2-5 matches the DNA end more closely, so the J call is doubtful. This CDR3 comprises 15 residues. CDR1 is DFQATT, CDR2 SNEGSKA, per germline (reference sequence). The CDR3 DNA reads TGCAGTGCTAGAGATCTCGACAGGGGATCGGAGACCCAGTACTTC. This gives the protein CSARDLDRGSETQYF.

The sample holds many counts of this clonotype. V and J are TRBV12-3 or TRBV12-4 and TRBJ1-4; 10 nucleotides align to TRBD1. CDR3 length equals 14 residues. J gave up 6 bases and V 5 bases, and 3 bases lay outside the gene matches. The CDR3 here is CASSRTGGHEKLFF. DNA for the CDR3: TGTGCCAGCAGTCGGACAGGGGGGCATGAAAAACTGTTTTTT.

The rearrangement links TRBV9 to TRBJ2-1, with 8 bases that match TRBD1. The germline V gene encodes CDR1 SGDLS and CDR2 YYNGEE. CDR3 length: 15 residues. Trimming removed 4 bases from V and 2 bases from J; junction bases left unmatched: 5. CDR3 in amino acids: CASSLGDRTYNEQFF. The CDR3 DNA reads as TGTGCCAGCAGCCTAGGGGACAGGACCTACAATGAGCAGTTCTTC.

The V call is TRBV27, the J call TRBJ2-7, with a weak D call TRBD1 (6 bases). The V and J ends lost 5 bases and 6 bases respectively, with 17 bases between them. The V gene's germline CDR1 is MNHEY and CDR2 SMNVEV (reference sequence). The CDR3 has 14 amino acids. The CDR3, as DNA: TGTGCCAGCAGTCCCACCCAGATAGGGGGCGAGCAGTACTTC. It specifies CASSPTQIGGEQYF.

The genes are TRBV11-2 and TRBJ2-3; TRBD2 matches 7 bases. CDR1 and CDR2 from the germline V gene are SGHAT and FQNNGV. V lost 3 bases, J lost 3 bases, and 3 bases stayed unmatched. This CDR3 region has 14 residues. The CDR3 sequence is CASSFRGETDTQYF. CDR3 coding DNA: TGTGCCAGCAGCTTCCGGGGGGAGACAGATACGCAGTATTTT.

This clonotype occurred many times. The genes are TRBV27 and TRBJ2-7, with TRBD1 identical over 10 bases. J was trimmed by 4 bases and V by 6 bases; bases with no gene match: 6. This CDR3 spans 14 amino acids. Germline assignment: CDR1 MNHEY and CDR2 SMNVEV (reference sequence). The DNA for the CDR3 is TGTGCCAGCAGCCGCGGACAGGGGGTTTACGAGCAGTACTTC. Its protein is CASSRGQGVYEQYF.

The J gene is TRBJ1-5, the V gene TRBV7-9; D is possibly TRBD1 (6 bases). CDR3 length: 15 residues. Germline V lookup: CDR1 SEHNR, CDR2 FQNEAQ (reference sequence). The V gene lost 1 base and the J gene lost 4 bases, with 11 bases spanning the gap. CDR3 DNA sequence: TGTGCCAGCAGCTTAGATGCAGGGACAAATCAGCCCCAGCATTTT. Its protein product is CASSLDAGTNQPQHF.

As concerns this clonotype: A much larger clone sits a single nucleotide away, making a read error possible. V and J are TRBV27 and TRBJ2-1; 7 bases line up with TRBD1. Matching the DNA end better, TRBJ2-7 makes the J call doubtful. The length of the CDR3 is 17 residues. Germline values: CDR1 MNHEY, CDR2 SMNVEV (reference sequence). For the CDR3, the DNA is TGTGCCAGCAAGAAGTACAGGGGTGATAGCTCCTACAATGAGCAGTACTTC. Amino acids: CASKKYRGDSSYNEQYF.

This clonotype showed up just a few times. V is TRBV6-6 and J is TRBJ1-6; tentative D call: TRBD1 (6 bases). Germline CDR1 MNHNY, CDR2 SVGAGI (reference sequence). V dropped 5 bases and J dropped 5 bases, with 16 bases sitting between them. The CDR3 sequence is 16 residues long. The DNA for the CDR3 is TGTGCCAGCAGTCCTGGGACCAGGGGAGATAATTCACCCCTCCACTTT. This encodes CASSPGTRGDNSPLHF.

The gene calls are TRBV20-1 and TRBJ2-7; D might be TRBD1 (6 bases). In germline, CDR1 is DFQATT, CDR2 SNEGSKA (reference sequence). The CDR3 consists of 14 residues. Between the trimmed V and J ends, which lost 6 bases and 5 bases, there was a span of 20 bases. The CDR3 sequence: CSARPPDSFDEQYF. The CDR3 nucleotides read TGCAGTGCCCGTCCCCCGGACAGCTTCGACGAGCAGTACTTC.

This chain connects TRBV12-3 or TRBV12-4 to TRBJ2-5; no definite D call. Trimming removed 5 bases from V and 5 bases from J, with 9 bases in between. The CDR3 consists of 12 residues. CDR3: CASSPHGETQYF. The CDR3 nucleotides are TGTGCCAGCAGTCCACATGGGGAGACCCAGTACTTC.

This chain joins TRBV5-1 and TRBJ1-1; TRBD1 might be the D (5 bases). V gave up 3 bases and J gave up 5 bases, with 17 bases separating them. CDR3 length: 15 amino acids. Germline CDR1 is SGHRS and CDR2 is YFSETQ. The CDR3 DNA reads as TGCGCCAGCAGCTCGGACAAGGGTATAAGGACTGAAGCTTTCTTT. Protein product: CASSSDKGIRTEAFF.

The rearrangement links TRBV20-1 to TRBJ1-1; D gene ambiguous. The germline V gene encodes CDR1 DFQATT and CDR2 SNEGSKA (reference sequence). Trimming removed 0 bases at V and 4 bases at J, with 9 bases between. CDR3 size: 13 residues. CDR3 residues: CSARDPGVTEAFF. As DNA, the CDR3 is TGCAGTGCTAGAGATCCCGGGGTCACTGAAGCTTTCTTT.